This T cell receptor (beta chain) came from a study of blood T cell repertoires in COVID-19. In germline, CDR1 is SEHNR, CDR2 FQNEAQ (reference sequence). The CDR3 extends over 16 amino acids. Losses at the gene ends were 1 base for V and 8 bases for J; bases not matched to a gene: 9. This table comes from immunoSEQ multiplex PCR, and its TCRdb copy is limited to in-frame clones, with some not included. The sample lists a few hundred thousand clones, approximately 86% occurring once. Material for sequencing was peripheral blood. This clonotype was obtained from a human donor in a cohort sampled during active COVID-19. V is TRBV7-9 and J is TRBJ2-1; TRBD1 aligns across 9 bases. CDR3 sequence (DNA): TGTGCCAGCAGCTTAGGGACAGGGGCCCATTTCGATGAGCAGTTCTTC. Its protein is CASSLGTGAHFDEQFF.